The 28 T cell receptor beta chains given below trace back to one sample, sequenced in a study of Ad26.COV2.S vaccination and SARS-CoV-2 variants. TCRdb's copy holds only in-frame clones and misses some; the assay was immunoSEQ multiplex PCR. The data show about 350,000 clones, roughly 94% seen once. This specimen consisted of peripheral blood, obtained after recovery from COVID-19. The receptors originated from a human donor who had recovered from COVID-19.

This clone showed up just a few times. V is TRBV25-1 and J is TRBJ2-7; D call uncertain. The CDR3 consists of 12 residues. Germline-derived CDR1 and CDR2 are MGHDK and SYGVNS. V was cut by 5 bases and J by 2 bases, with 7 bases left in between. This chain's CDR3 is CASSQTTYEQYF. The DNA of the CDR3 is TGTGCCAGCAGTCAAACCACCTACGAGCAGTACTTC.

This clone was picked up one time. The chain carries TRBV7-9 and TRBJ2-5; TRBD2 aligns across 9 bases. CDR3 length equals 15 residues. Germline CDR1 and CDR2: SEHNR and FQNEAQ (reference sequence). CDR3 bases: TGTGCGTCAGCGGTGGCTAGCGGGACCCAAGAGACCCAGTACTTC. Residues: CASAVASGTQETQYF.

The chain couples TRBV6-5 to TRBJ1-2; D gene unclear. The germline V gene encodes CDR1 MNHEY and CDR2 SVGAGI. Trimming left V 6 bases short and J 6 bases short, with 14 bases between. This CDR3 spans 13 amino acids. The CDR3 nucleotides read TGTGCCAGCAGGACTCCGGGAGCCCATGGCTACACCTTC. Its protein is CASRTPGAHGYTF.

This clone showed up just once. The rearrangement links TRBV9 to TRBJ2-6; D may be TRBD1 (5 bases). Trimming cost V 2 bases and J 4 bases, with 13 bases left between them. In germline, CDR1 is SGDLS, CDR2 YYNGEE. This CDR3 has 16 amino acids. The CDR3 spells CASSVSRVAGANVLTF. CDR3 coding DNA: TGTGCCAGCAGCGTCAGCAGGGTGGCCGGGGCCAACGTCCTGACTTTC.

The V call is TRBV4-1, the J call TRBJ1-2, with D tentatively TRBD1 (6 bases). The V and J ends lost 2 bases and 4 bases respectively, with 11 bases between them. CDR3 length equals 14 residues. Germline lookup yields CDR1 MGHRA and CDR2 YSYEKL. The DNA of the CDR3 is TGCGCCAGCAGCCAAAAACAGGGAGTCTATGGCTACACCTTC. Its translation is CASSQKQGVYGYTF.

The genes are TRBV5-1 and TRBJ1-1; 8 bases align to TRBD1. J was trimmed by 5 bases and V by 5 bases; bases with no gene match: 14. The germline CDR1 and CDR2 sequences are SGHRS and YFSETQ. This CDR3 has 16 amino acids. The CDR3 bases are TGCGCCAGCAGACCTCTTGGACAGGGCGAGGGTACTGAAGCTTTCTTT. It encodes CASRPLGQGEGTEAFF.

This rearrangement joins TRBV6-4 to TRBJ2-2, with D perhaps matching TRBD1 (6 bases). Per germline, CDR1 MRHNA and CDR2 SNTAGT. The CDR3 sequence is 15 residues long. The V end lost 4 bases, the J end lost 3 bases, and 12 bases lay between the germline ends. The CDR3 sequence: CASSGGQSDTGELFF. The CDR3 DNA is TGTGCCAGCAGTGGGGGGCAGTCGGACACCGGGGAGCTGTTTTTT.

The rearrangement uses TRBV2 and TRBJ2-3, with TRBD2 identical over 14 bases. The V and J ends lost 5 bases and 5 bases, in that order; junction bases with no gene match: 6. The CDR3 sequence is 16 residues long. Looked up from germline, CDR1 is SNHLY and CDR2 is FYNNEI. The CDR3: CASSRLAGGRVDTQYF. CDR3 nucleotide sequence: TGTGCCAGCAGTCGACTAGCGGGGGGGAGGGTAGATACGCAGTATTTT.

This chain joins TRBV7-8 and TRBJ1-3; D unresolved. The ends were cut back, 5 bases at V and 0 bases at J, with 20 bases in the middle. Germline V lookup: CDR1 SGHVS, CDR2 FQNEAQ. CDR3 size: 18 residues. DNA for the CDR3: TGTGCCAGCAGCCCGGGGAGGCAGAATTCAATCTCTGGAAACACCATATATTTT. This codes for CASSPGRQNSISGNTIYF.

The gene calls are TRBV19 and TRBJ1-1, with a weak D call TRBD1 (5 bases). The length of the CDR3 is 16 residues. Trimming pared 6 bases from V and 5 bases from J, leaving 22 bases between. Germline values: CDR1 LNHDA, CDR2 SQIVND (reference sequence). CDR3 amino acids: CASRTADDSSWTEAFF. The DNA of the CDR3 is TGTGCCAGTAGAACCGCCGACGACAGCTCGTGGACTGAAGCTTTCTTT. Using reference TRBV19 and TRBJ1-1 for the parts outside the CDR3, the full variable domain is DGGITQSPKYLFRKEGQNVTLSCEQNLNHDAMYWYRQDPGQGLRLIYYSQIVNDFQKGDIAEGYSVSREKKESFPLTVTSAQKNPTAFYLCASRTADDSSWTEAFFGQGTRLTVV.

This clone appeared once. The chain couples TRBV11-2 to TRBJ1-1; TRBD1 aligns across 9 bases. The CDR3 is made up of 14 amino acids. V gave up 4 bases and J gave up 4 bases; unmatched junction bases: 4. In germline, CDR1 is SGHAT, CDR2 FQNNGV. DNA for the CDR3: TGTGCCAGCAGCTCGGGACAGGGAGGCACTGAAGCTTTCTTT. It specifies CASSSGQGGTEAFF.

This chain uses TRBV6-5 with TRBJ2-5, with D perhaps matching TRBD1 (7 bases). CDR3 size: 15 residues. V dropped 6 bases and J dropped 3 bases, with 17 bases sitting between them. Germline values: CDR1 MNHEY, CDR2 SVGAGI. CDR3 amino acids: CASSRGTVSKETQYF. Here the CDR3 DNA reads TGTGCCAGCAGCCGCGGGACAGTTTCAAAAGAGACCCAGTACTTC.

This chain joins TRBV5-4 and TRBJ2-3, with 8 bases matching TRBD2. The CDR3 loop spans 14 amino acids. V lost 7 bases and J lost 8; bases outside the gene matches: 12. The germline V gene encodes CDR1 SGHNT and CDR2 YYREEE (reference sequence). The CDR3 coding sequence is TGTGCCAGCGGAACGGGGGGGCTGGCCGGTACGCAGTATTTT. Protein product: CASGTGGLAGTQYF.

The J gene is TRBJ1-1, the V gene TRBV6-5, with D unclear. Germline CDR1 and CDR2: MNHEY and SVGAGI. This CDR3 spans 13 amino acids. The V end was cut by 7 bases, the J end by 1 base, with 10 bases between. The CDR3 protein is CASTPTANTEAFF. The CDR3 bases are TGTGCCAGCACCCCCACCGCGAACACTGAAGCTTTCTTT.

This clone was seen many times. The chain recombines TRBV6-5 with TRBJ2-7; D is undetermined. The CDR3 runs 14 residues. V shed 4 bases and J shed 2 bases, with 12 bases lying between them. CDR1 is MNHEY, CDR2 SVGAGI, per germline. CDR3 bases: TGTGCCAGCAGTTTCGGAAGAAAACCCTACGAGCAGTACTTC. This encodes CASSFGRKPYEQYF.

In DNA form, the CDR3 reads TGTGCCACCAGGGAAATCCAAGGGACCAGTCCTACCCTTACTGGCAACTACGAGCAGTACTTC. The encoded protein is CATREIQGTSPTLTGNYEQYF. V usage is TRBV24-1 and J usage is TRBJ2-7, with D possibly called TRBD1 or TRBD2 (5 bases each). V was pared by 7 bases and J by 3 bases, with 36 bases between. The CDR3 runs to 21 residues. Germline lookup yields CDR1 KGHDR and CDR2 SFDVKD.

This sequence joins TRBV6-4 and TRBJ1-1; D remains ambiguous. CDR1 MRHNA and CDR2 SNTAGT come from the germline V gene. V was clipped by 0 bases and J by 6 bases, with 14 bases between them. The CDR3 consists of 15 residues. The CDR3 region is CASSDSTDPKAEAFF. The CDR3 coding sequence is TGTGCCAGCAGTGACTCGACGGACCCGAAAGCTGAAGCTTTCTTT.

The V and J genes are TRBV12-5 and TRBJ1-5; D unresolved. The CDR3 runs to 17 residues. Germline lookup yields CDR1 LGHNT and CDR2 FRNRAP. Deletions cut 3 bases from V and 6 bases from J, with 21 bases between. For the CDR3, the DNA is TGTGCTAGTGGTTTCACGGGGTTAAGGGAGGTTAGTCAGCCCCAGCATTTT. Its protein is CASGFTGLREVSQPQHF.

The chain recombines TRBV7-9 with TRBJ1-5; D gene unclear. Germline V CDR1 and CDR2: SEHNR, FQNEAQ (reference sequence). There are 12 residues in the CDR3. Trimming removed 4 bases at V and 4 bases at J, with 5 bases between. The CDR3: CASSWSNQPQHF. The CDR3 DNA sequence: TGTGCCAGCAGCTGGTCAAATCAGCCCCAGCATTTT. The whole variable domain, filled in from reference TRBV7-9 and TRBJ1-5, reads DTGVSQNPRHKITKRGQNVTFRCDPISEHNRLYWYRQTLGQGPEFLTYFQNEAQLEKSRLLSDRFSAERPKGSFSTLEIQRTEQGDSAMYLCASSWSNQPQHFGDGTRLSIL.

In this sample, this clone turned up a few times. This chain uses TRBV5-6 with TRBJ1-3, with unresolved D. The CDR3 contains 14 residues. Germline V gene data show CDR1 as SGHDT and CDR2 as YYEEEE. Between the trimmed V and J ends, which lost 0 bases and 6 bases, there was a span of 10 bases. The CDR3 nucleotides read TGTGCCAGCAGCTTGGTAGGCCAGTTAAACACCATATATTTT. Residues: CASSLVGQLNTIYF. Drawing the rest from reference TRBV5-6 and TRBJ1-3, the complete variable domain is DAGVTQSPTHLIKTRGQQVTLRCSPKSGHDTVSWYQQALGQGPQFIFQYYEEEERQRGNFPDRFSGHQFPNYSSELNVNALLLGDSALYLCASSLVGQLNTIYFGEGSWLTVV.

This chain joins TRBV5-1 and TRBJ1-5; TRBD1 matches 9 bases. Germline values: CDR1 SGHRS, CDR2 YFSETQ. The J segment lost 4 bases and the V segment lost 4 bases, leaving 3 bases of the junction unmatched. The CDR3 sequence is 14 residues long. CDR3 protein: CASSAGTGNQPQHF. The CDR3 DNA reads TGCGCCAGCAGCGCCGGGACAGGGAATCAGCCCCAGCATTTT.

The chain has TRBV5-1 and TRBJ1-2, with D possibly TRBD1 on 5 matching bases. This CDR3 contains 14 residues. V lost 0 bases and J lost 0, with 6 bases in between. Germline assignment: CDR1 SGHRS and CDR2 YFSETQ. CDR3 nucleotide sequence: TGCGCCAGCAGCTTGGGGACACCTAACTATGGCTACACCTTC. Protein: CASSLGTPNYGYTF.

The chain uses TRBV11-2 and TRBJ1-2; D is uncertain. Germline V lookup: CDR1 SGHAT, CDR2 FQNNGV. The V and J ends lost 9 bases and 5 bases respectively, with 10 bases between them. This CDR3 region has 11 residues. The CDR3 spells CASGVGYGYTF. As DNA, the CDR3 is TGTGCCAGTGGGGTTGGGTATGGCTACACCTTC.

This chain links TRBV5-1 with TRBJ2-7, with D perhaps matching TRBD1 (5 bases). The CDR3 has 14 residues. The germline CDR1 and CDR2 sequences are SGHRS and YFSETQ. The V end was cut by 0 bases, the J end by 5 bases, with 12 bases between. Here the CDR3 DNA reads TGCGCCAGCAGCTTGGCCAAGGGGTCCGACGAGCAGTACTTC. Translation: CASSLAKGSDEQYF.

This clone appeared once. The rearrangement uses TRBV5-1 and TRBJ2-1; TRBD1 is a possible D gene (6 bases). The V gene's germline CDR1 is SGHRS and CDR2 YFSETQ. The CDR3 runs 14 residues. V lost 5 bases and J 2 bases, leaving 11 bases between the germline ends. CDR3 coding DNA: TGCGCCAGCAGTCCTGGACAGACCTACAATGAGCAGTTCTTC. Translating it yields CASSPGQTYNEQFF.

The chain uses TRBV6-5 and TRBJ1-1, with TRBD1 matching 9 bases. CDR1 and CDR2 (germline): MNHEY, SVGAGI. J gave up 10 bases and V 1 base, and 10 bases lay outside the gene matches. CDR3 size: 15 residues. The CDR3 sequence: CASSYLSGTGTSAFF. DNA for the CDR3: TGTGCCAGCAGTTACTTGTCCGGGACAGGGACGTCAGCTTTCTTT.

This clone has a handful of counts. V is TRBV4-2 and J is TRBJ1-2; TRBD1 matches 8 bases. The V segment lost 8 bases and the J segment 3 bases; nucleotides outside the gene matches: 14. Germline loops: CDR1 LGHNA, CDR2 YNFKEQ. This CDR3 comprises 16 residues. CDR3 nucleotide sequence: TGTGCCAGCGGAATCTATCGGGACAGGACCGACTATGGCTACACCTTC. This sequence encodes CASGIYRDRTDYGYTF.

This sequence joins TRBV7-2 and TRBJ2-1; 9 bases map to TRBD2. Germline lookup yields CDR1 SGHTA and CDR2 FQGNSA. The trim removed 5 bases at V and 8 bases at J, leaving 13 bases unmatched. This CDR3 region has 16 residues. CDR3 coding DNA: TGTGCCAGCAGCCCGCCCCTGGGTAGCGGGGGCGATGAGCAGTTCTTC. Encoded protein: CASSPPLGSGGDEQFF.